These T cell receptor beta chains were read from a single sample in a study of regulatory T cells in long-lasting Graves disease. Each CDR3 protein gets one entry after TCRdb re-called the multiplex PCR reads with MiXCR. The sample shows around 460,000 distinct CDR3 sequences, less than 25% of them seen only once. The source material was peripheral blood mononuclear cells (PBMCs), sampled when the disease was refractory, from a patient treated with antithyroid drugs. These receptors came from a female donor with Graves disease. Both conserved end residues are trimmed from each CDR3. The order of the fields is V gene, clone size, CDR3 protein. Clone size is not always given. Where it is, it says once, few, many or a class for expanded clones.

TRBV18 NA ASSGSGTLYEQY
TRBV6-5 NA ASSYQAGGLTEAF
TRBV10-3 NA ATLLSSGDRTSGSTEQY
TRBV27 NA ASSLLFGSNQPQH
TRBV24-1 many ATSCQLGVNYGYT
TRBV6-5 many ASSYGGFNYGYT
TRBV27 many ASVGTGSEKLF
TRBV20-1 NA SARKGDSSYGYT
TRBV20-1 NA SAITGGIGYT
TRBV4-3 NA ASSQEWDRANQPQH
TRBV3-1 NA ASSPRTGNGYT
TRBV7-2 many ASSVSGGTFYGYT
TRBV20-1 many SARDYYGYT
TRBV24-1 few ATSRRGSYEQY
TRBV28 many ASSFGGERTEAF
TRBV6-5 many ASSYGNSPLH
TRBV2 NA ASIGGGAYNEQF
TRBV18 NA ASSQGRGRNTEAF
TRBV20-1 NA SASPATEAF
TRBV28 many ASRFSGLGQPQH
TRBV6-1 many ASKRTGSFYEQY
TRBV28 many ASSTTGSTEAF
TRBV12-3/TRBV12-4 many ASRRGGGETQY
TRBV5-1 few ASRTDSSSYEQY
TRBV7-9 many ASSKGTSGNTGELF
TRBV20-1 NA SARDQNYGYT
TRBV30 few AWRGTEAF
TRBV3-1 many ASSQSAAGSSYEQY
TRBV29-1 NA SVSGSNYEQY
TRBV25-1 few ASSEASGDYEQY
TRBV28 many ASRPREEKVTEAF
TRBV25-1 few ASSEEGFYQPQH
TRBV7-2 few ASSLSHSNTEAF
TRBV7-9 NA ASSFARDSKNIQY